The 14 T cell receptor beta chains below were found in one sample sequenced in a study of human T cells and chemical hapten exposure. Time point of the sample: patch test 1, 2 weeks after DPC sensitization. This sample's treatment: therapeutic diphenylcyclopropenone sensitization with weekly scalp DPC. TCRdb reanalysed the RACE reads using MiXCR and keeps one entry per CDR3 protein. The table has 45,000 to 70,000 distinct CDR3 sequences, around 9.3% seen once. The material sequenced was whole blood, taken in connection with sensitization to the hapten diphenylcyclopropenone (DPC). Receptors originate from a woman between 40 and 50 years old with alopecia areata. Some clones in this sample may be carry-over from other donors' samples.

The CDR3 here is CASSPLDMYGADTQYF. The CDR3 DNA is TGTGCCAGCTCACCCCTGGACATGTATGGGGCAGATACGCAGTATTTT. The rearrangement links TRBV18 to TRBJ2-3; the D gene is possibly TRBD1 (5 bases). The V gene lost 3 bases and the J gene lost 4 bases, with 17 bases spanning the gap. The germline V gene encodes CDR1 KGHSH and CDR2 LQKENI. The CDR3 runs to 16 residues.

This clonotype has just a few counts. The genes are TRBV20-1 and TRBJ2-5; TRBD2 might be the D (6 bases). Germline CDR1 and CDR2: DFQATT and SNEGSKA (reference sequence). Trimming pared 6 bases from V and 2 bases from J, leaving 13 bases between. CDR3 size: 13 residues. The CDR3 coding sequence is TGCAGTGCGGATGGTAGCGGACAAGAGACCCAGTACTTC. It translates to CSADGSGQETQYF.

This clonotype was recorded at least ten times. The CDR3 region has the DNA TGCAGTGCTAGGCTAGCGGCAGATACGCAGTATTTT. Its protein is CSARLAADTQYF. The chain joins TRBV20-1 to TRBJ2-3, with TRBD2 matching 7 bases. CDR1 and CDR2 (germline): DFQATT, SNEGSKA (reference sequence). CDR3 size: 12 residues. J lost 4 bases, V lost 3 bases, and 1 base had no gene match.

This clonotype was detected only a few times. This sequence joins TRBV12-3 or TRBV12-4 and TRBJ2-1, with a weak D call TRBD2 (6 bases). This CDR3 spans 13 amino acids. Trimming cost V 2 bases and J 12 bases, with 14 bases left between them. CDR3 loop: CASSLLFEGGQFF. The DNA for the CDR3 is TGTGCCAGCAGTTTACTTTTCGAGGGAGGGCAGTTCTTC.

This clonotype was picked up a small number of times. V is TRBV6-2 or TRBV6-3 and J is TRBJ1-1; 9 bases line up with TRBD1. Germline CDR1 reads MNHEY; CDR2 reads SVGEGT. This CDR3 has 15 amino acids. V was pared by 5 bases and J by 5 bases, with 9 bases of the junction left unmatched. CDR3 loop: CASSPGDRVGTEAFF. The CDR3 region has the DNA TGTGCCAGCAGTCCCGGGGACAGGGTGGGAACTGAAGCTTTCTTT.

This chain connects TRBV5-1 to TRBJ1-1; TRBD1 is a possible D gene (6 bases). Germline CDR1 is SGHRS and CDR2 is YFSETQ. Trimming took off 4 bases at V and 1 base at J, with 14 bases between the two ends. The CDR3 length is 15 residues. The DNA of the CDR3 is TGCGCCAGCAGCCCCGGTCGGGGGGCGAACACTGAAGCTTTCTTT. Its protein product is CASSPGRGANTEAFF.

This clonotype was found many times. This chain joins TRBV30 and TRBJ1-1; D not certain. V gave up 0 bases and J gave up 4 bases, with 6 bases separating them. In germline, CDR1 is GTSNPN, CDR2 SVGIG (reference sequence). The CDR3 consists of 12 residues. The CDR3 loop reads CAWSVGFTEAFF. The CDR3 DNA reads as TGTGCCTGGAGTGTTGGTTTCACTGAAGCTTTCTTT.

This clonotype was detected many times. This rearrangement joins TRBV29-1 to TRBJ2-7; maybe TRBD1 (5 bases). V gave up 7 bases and J gave up 1 base, with 17 bases separating them. CDR1 SQVTM and CDR2 ANQGSEA come from the germline V gene. CDR3 length equals 14 residues. The CDR3 nucleotides are TGCAGCGCCCAGAACCAGGGTCGGTCCTACGAGCAGTACTTC. Protein sequence: CSAQNQGRSYEQYF.

This clonotype was counted ten times or more. V is TRBV20-1 and J is TRBJ1-2, with 9 positions matching TRBD1. Looked up from germline, CDR1 is DFQATT and CDR2 is SNEGSKA (reference sequence). This CDR3 is built from 13 residues. The V and J ends lost 6 bases and 7 bases, in that order; junction bases with no gene match: 9. CDR3 sequence (DNA): TGCAGTGCGGAAATACAGGGGGCGCGTGGCTACACCTTC. This sequence encodes CSAEIQGARGYTF.

This clonotype was detected ten times or more. The V and J genes are TRBV28 and TRBJ2-6, with a weak D call TRBD2 (5 bases). The V gene's germline CDR1 is MDHEN and CDR2 SYDVKM. This CDR3 has 16 amino acids. V lost 5 bases to trimming and J lost 2 bases, with 13 bases between them. The CDR3 region is CASSPRWGAGANVLTF. The CDR3 DNA sequence: TGTGCCAGCAGTCCCCGCTGGGGAGCTGGGGCCAACGTCCTGACTTTC.

This clonotype has only a few counts. This rearrangement joins TRBV12-3 or TRBV12-4 to TRBJ1-3, with D perhaps matching TRBD1 (6 bases). Trimming shortened V by 3 bases and J by 6 bases, and 12 bases separated the two germline ends. There are 14 residues in the CDR3. This chain's CDR3 is CASSFQGPLNTIYF. The CDR3 coding sequence is TGTGCCAGCAGTTTTCAGGGGCCACTAAACACCATATATTTT.

The rearrangement links TRBV11-2 to TRBJ1-1, with D tentatively TRBD1 (5 bases). V lost 1 base to trimming and J lost 3 bases, with 12 bases between them. The CDR3 runs to 15 residues. In germline, CDR1 is SGHAT, CDR2 FQNNGV. The DNA for the CDR3 is TGTGCCAGCAGCTTAGTGTGGGGAGGGGACACTGAAGCTTTCTTT. Translation: CASSLVWGGDTEAFF.

This clonotype was detected a few times. The rearrangement joins TRBV20-1 to TRBJ2-3, with 9 bases that match TRBD2. Germline V gene sequence: CDR1 DFQATT, CDR2 SNEGSKA (reference sequence). The CDR3 runs 15 residues. Trimming at V came to 0 bases and at J to 3 bases, leaving 4 bases not matched to a gene. CDR3 DNA: TGCAGTGCTAGAGATCTTCTAGCGGGGACAGATACGCAGTATTTT. Its protein is CSARDLLAGTDTQYF.

This clonotype occurred many times. The chain carries TRBV5-4 and TRBJ2-6, with D hard to call. CDR1 is SGHNT, CDR2 YYREEE, per germline (reference sequence). With 1 base removed from V and 0 bases from J, the gap between germline ends came to 11 bases. The CDR3 loop spans 17 amino acids. This CDR3 reads CASSLIPGYSGANVLTF. In DNA form, the CDR3 reads TGTGCCAGCAGCTTGATCCCCGGTTACTCTGGGGCCAACGTCCTGACTTTC. The full variable domain, with the rest looked up from reference TRBV5-4 and TRBJ2-6, is ETGVTQSPTHLIKTRGQQVTLRCSSQSGHNTVSWYQQALGQGPQFIFQYYREEENGRGNFPPRFSGLQFPNYSSELNVNALELDDSALYLCASSLIPGYSGANVLTFGAGSRLTVL.